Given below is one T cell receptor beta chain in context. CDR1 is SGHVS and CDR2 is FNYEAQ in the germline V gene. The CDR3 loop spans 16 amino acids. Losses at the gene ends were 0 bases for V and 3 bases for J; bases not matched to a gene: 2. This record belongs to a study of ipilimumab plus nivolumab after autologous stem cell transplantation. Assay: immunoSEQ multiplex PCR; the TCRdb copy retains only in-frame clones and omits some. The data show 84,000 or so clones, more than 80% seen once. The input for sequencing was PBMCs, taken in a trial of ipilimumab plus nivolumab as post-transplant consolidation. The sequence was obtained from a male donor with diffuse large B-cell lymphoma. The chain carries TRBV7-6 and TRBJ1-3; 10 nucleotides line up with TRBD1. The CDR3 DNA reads TGTGCCAGCAGCTTAGCGGGACAGGGGTTTGGAAACACCATATATTTT. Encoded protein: CASSLAGQGFGNTIYF.